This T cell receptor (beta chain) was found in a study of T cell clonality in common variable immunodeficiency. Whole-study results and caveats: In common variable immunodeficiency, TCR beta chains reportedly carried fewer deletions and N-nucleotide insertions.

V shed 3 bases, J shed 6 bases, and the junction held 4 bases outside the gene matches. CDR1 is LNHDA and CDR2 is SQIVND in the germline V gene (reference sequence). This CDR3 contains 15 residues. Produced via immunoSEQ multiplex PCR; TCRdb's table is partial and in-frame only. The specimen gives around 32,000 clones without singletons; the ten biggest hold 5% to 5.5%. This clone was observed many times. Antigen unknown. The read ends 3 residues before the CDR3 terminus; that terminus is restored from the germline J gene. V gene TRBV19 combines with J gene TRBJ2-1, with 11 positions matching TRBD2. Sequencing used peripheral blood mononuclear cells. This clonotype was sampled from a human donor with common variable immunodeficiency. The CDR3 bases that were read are TGTGCCAGTAGTATCCTAGCGGGGGGATCCAATGAG. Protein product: CASSILAGGSNE. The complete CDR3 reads CASSILAGGSNEQFF.